The 18 T cell receptor beta chains below come from one sample, sequenced in a study of early T cells in non-severe SARS-CoV-2 infection. TCRdb fed the 5' RACE reads into MiXCR, producing one record per CDR3 protein. The sample lists 53,000 or so distinct CDR3 sequences, approximately 9.8% occurring once. Sequenced material: whole blood. Receptors originate from an adult who was a healthcare worker with PCR-confirmed SARS-CoV-2 infection or an uninfected control (not recorded which).

In this sample, this clonotype turned up many times. The rearrangement uses TRBV12-3 or TRBV12-4 and TRBJ1-1; 7 bases are shared with TRBD1. J lost 3 bases, V lost 4 bases, and 5 bases had no gene match. The length of the CDR3 is 14 residues. This CDR3 is CASSSEQGYTEAFF. The DNA of the CDR3 is TGTGCCAGCAGTTCGGAACAGGGGTACACTGAAGCTTTCTTT.

The chain employs TRBV27 and TRBJ1-4; D is undetermined. Trimming removed 5 bases from V and 8 bases from J, with 6 bases in between. The V gene's germline CDR1 is MNHEY and CDR2 SMNVEV (reference sequence). CDR3 length: 11 amino acids. The CDR3 DNA is TGTGCCAGCAGTCGGGGAGAAAAACTGTTTTTT. Amino acid sequence: CASSRGEKLFF.

The rearrangement links TRBV10-1 to TRBJ1-1; D might be TRBD1 (6 bases). The V gene's germline CDR1 is WNHNN and CDR2 SYGVQD (reference sequence). Trimming took 4 bases from V and 1 from J, leaving 10 bases between them. CDR3 size: 14 residues. The CDR3 loop reads CASSADSPNTEAFF. CDR3 nucleotide sequence: TGCGCCAGCAGTGCGGACAGCCCGAACACTGAAGCTTTCTTT.

The rearrangement uses TRBV29-1 and TRBJ1-2, with no clear D. The V and J ends lost 5 bases and 8 bases respectively, with 12 bases between them. This CDR3 region has 11 residues. CDR1 is SQVTM and CDR2 is ANQGSEA in the germline V gene. CDR3: CSVPPGGGYTF. CDR3 DNA: TGCAGCGTTCCTCCCGGAGGCGGCTACACCTTC.

This clonotype was detected ten times or more. The gene calls are TRBV12-3 or TRBV12-4 and TRBJ2-5, with TRBD1 as a possible D gene (5 bases). Trimming stripped 2 bases from V and 0 bases from J, with 16 bases between. The CDR3 loop spans 17 amino acids. DNA of the CDR3: TGTGCCAGCAGTTTAAAGAGTACAGGCTTTGACCAAGAGACCCAGTACTTC. It encodes CASSLKSTGFDQETQYF.

This clonotype came up a few times. This chain links TRBV9 with TRBJ2-7; D call uncertain. The germline V gene has CDR1 SGDLS and CDR2 YYNGEE. Trimming took 4 bases from V and 2 from J, leaving 13 bases between them. The CDR3 has 14 amino acids. The CDR3 reads CASSPRATAYEQYF. As DNA, the CDR3 is TGTGCCAGCAGCCCGAGAGCCACTGCCTACGAGCAGTACTTC. Full variable domain (remainder filled in from reference TRBV9 and TRBJ2-7): DSGVTQTPKHLITATGQRVTLRCSPRSGDLSVYWYQQSLDQGLQFLIQYYNGEERAKGNILERFSAQQFPDLHSELNLSSLELGDSALYFCASSPRATAYEQYFGPGTRLTVT.

The sample holds many counts of this clonotype. The chain links TRBV6-5 to TRBJ2-2, with 12 nucleotides matching TRBD2. Germline V gene data show CDR1 as MNHEY and CDR2 as SVGAGI. This CDR3 spans 15 amino acids. With V trimmed by 6 bases and J by 8 bases, 7 bases remained unmatched. The CDR3 nucleotides read TGTGCCAGCAGCTACAGGACTAGCGGGATAGGGGAGCTGTTTTTT. Its protein product is CASSYRTSGIGELFF.

The V gene is TRBV28, the J gene TRBJ2-1; D not resolved. Germline V gives CDR1 MDHEN, CDR2 SYDVKM. The germline V and J ends were trimmed by 5 bases and 7 bases, with 6 bases remaining between them. The CDR3 extends over 11 amino acids. The chain's CDR3 is CASSLINEQFF. DNA of the CDR3: TGTGCCAGCAGTCTCATAAATGAGCAGTTCTTC.

The genes are TRBV4-1 and TRBJ1-6; TRBD1 aligns across 9 bases. CDR1 MGHRA and CDR2 YSYEKL come from the germline V gene. The CDR3 loop spans 16 amino acids. V trimming: 0 bases; J trimming: 9 bases; junction bases outside the gene matches: 6. The CDR3 DNA follows: TGCGCCAGCAGCCAAGAATGGACAGGGGAGAGTTCACCCCTCCACTTT. Protein: CASSQEWTGESSPLHF.

The J gene is TRBJ1-1, the V gene TRBV7-9, with D perhaps TRBD1 (5 bases). The germline V gene encodes CDR1 SEHNR and CDR2 FQNEAQ (reference sequence). Trimming left V 3 bases short and J 5 bases short, with 10 bases between. The CDR3 totals 13 residues. CDR3 loop: CASSFGGGTEAFF. As DNA, the CDR3 is TGTGCCAGCAGCTTTGGGGGTGGGACTGAAGCTTTCTTT.

This chain joins TRBV27 and TRBJ2-1; the D is unclear. The V gene lost 8 bases and the J gene lost 8 bases, with 10 bases spanning the gap. Germline CDR1 and CDR2: MNHEY and SMNVEV (reference sequence). This CDR3 has 11 amino acids. This chain's CDR3 is CASGRLDEQFF. The DNA for the CDR3 is TGTGCCAGCGGGCGGCTCGATGAGCAGTTCTTC.

This clonotype was observed many times. The V call is TRBV15, the J call TRBJ1-1, with 11 bases that match TRBD1. The trim removed 6 bases at V and 5 bases at J, leaving 11 bases unmatched. The CDR3 has 16 residues. Germline loops: CDR1 LNHNV, CDR2 YYDKDF (reference sequence). CDR3: CATRGTGGAQGTEAFF. The CDR3 DNA reads TGTGCCACCAGGGGGACAGGGGGTGCCCAGGGGACTGAAGCTTTCTTT.

This clonotype has more than one count but fewer than ten. The chain carries TRBV6-5 and TRBJ1-3; D remains unclear. Deletions cut 5 bases from V and 1 base from J, with 15 bases between. This CDR3 has 16 residues. CDR1 is MNHEY, CDR2 SVGAGI, per germline. The CDR3 DNA is TGTGCCAGCAGTCGCGGTGTTGTTGGGTCTGGAAACACCATATATTTT. This translates into CASSRGVVGSGNTIYF.

This clonotype was seen ten or more times. The chain is built from TRBV7-2 and TRBJ2-1, with D possibly matching TRBD2 (5 bases). V lost 4 bases and J 2 bases, leaving 12 bases between the germline ends. CDR3 size: 15 residues. Germline CDR1 and CDR2: SGHTA and FQGNSA. CDR3 nucleotides: TGTGCCAGCAGCTCCATGAGCGGCGCCTACAATGAGCAGTTCTTC. It yields the protein CASSSMSGAYNEQFF.

This clonotype was detected a few times. This chain uses TRBV25-1 with TRBJ2-5; 7 nucleotides agree with TRBD2. The CDR3 length is 12 residues. Unmatched junction bases numbered 0, after V lost 3 bases and J lost 5 bases. Germline V CDR1 and CDR2: MGHDK, SYGVNS. CDR3: CASSEGGETQYF. The CDR3 DNA reads TGTGCCAGCAGTGAGGGGGGGGAGACCCAGTACTTC.

The chain combines TRBV25-1 with TRBJ2-7; TRBD1 might be the D (5 bases). This CDR3 region has 11 residues. Germline CDR1 and CDR2: MGHDK and SYGVNS. V lost 5 bases, J lost 5 bases, and 7 bases lay in between. The CDR3 coding sequence is TGTGCCAGCAGTTGGGGCGACGAGCAGTACTTC. It is translated as CASSWGDEQYF.

This clonotype occurred many times. This chain uses TRBV7-2 with TRBJ1-1, with D unclear. The CDR3 has 14 amino acids. Germline V CDR1 and CDR2: SGHTA, FQGNSA. The germline V and J ends were trimmed by 1 base and 0 bases, with 6 bases remaining between them. The CDR3 nucleotides are TGTGCCAGCAGCTTAGGCCGGCTGAACACTGAAGCTTTCTTT. Its protein product is CASSLGRLNTEAFF.

This clonotype was detected ten times or more. The J gene is TRBJ2-3, the V gene TRBV7-8; D might be TRBD1 (6 bases). This CDR3 has 16 residues. Trimming pared 5 bases from V and 1 base from J, leaving 16 bases between. Germline lookup yields CDR1 SGHVS and CDR2 FQNEAQ. CDR3 region: CASSPRQVRGTDTQYF. In DNA, the CDR3 is TGTGCCAGCAGCCCCCGACAGGTTCGTGGCACAGATACGCAGTATTTT.